The entry below gives a single T cell receptor (beta chain) sequence along with its context. This entry is derived from a study of CD8 T cells in Susac syndrome. The authors carried out high-throughput sequencing of TCR beta. They applied it to CD8+ and CD4+ T cells obtained from blood. TEMRA cells underwent FACS enrichment and CD8+ and CD4+ T cells underwent negative isolation. V was shortened by 8 bases and J by 6 bases, with 20 bases between the two germline ends. The length of the CDR3 is 16 residues. Germline lookup yields CDR1 MGHRA and CDR2 YSYEKL. Reverse transcription used about 0.45 to 1 ug RNA and random hexamers. TCRdb used MiXCR to reprocess the immunoSEQ multiplex PCR reads, holding one entry per CDR3 protein. This table holds about 400,000 distinct CDR3 sequences, more than 70% found once.

The V gene is TRBV4-1, the J gene TRBJ1-6; TRBD1 might be the D (6 bases). This clonotype was sampled from a human donor with multiple sclerosis. The sequenced material came from CD8+ T cells from PBMCs. The CDR3 sequence: CASVSSVEDSNSPLHF. For the CDR3, the DNA is TGCGCCAGCGTATCGTCGGTGGAGGACAGTAATTCACCCCTCCACTTT.